This T cell receptor beta chain emerged from a study of CXCR3-negative and CXCR3-positive naive CD8 T cells. For the study at large: Libraries each contributed about 1.5 +/- 0.3 million TRB reads, for around 150 million in total. Points from the study as a whole: Much lower diversity was found in memory CD8+ cells, while both naive subsets had comparably high diversity. More hydrophobic TRB CDR3s occurred in CXCR3-positive than in CXCR3-negative naive cells. Across naive subsets, surface CD5 expression was comparable, and TCR strength was inferred from properties of the TRB CDR3. Naive cells used TRBV-TRBJ genes in much the same way whether CXCR3-negative or CXCR3-positive; memory cells did not.

Looked up from germline, CDR1 is DFQATT and CDR2 is SNEGSKA (reference sequence). CDR3 size: 14 residues. 5' RACE that incorporated UMI labels was used to prepare the TRB cDNA libraries. For each CDR3 protein, TCRdb gives one entry from its re-call of the 5' RACE reads, without DNA. Across roughly 130,000 distinct CDR3 sequences, the top ten clones capture approximately 0.54% of the sample. As concerns this clonotype: Its antigen remains unknown.

Specimen: naive CXCR3+ CD8+ T cells from blood. Described subset: CD45RO-CCR7+CD27+CD95- naive CD8+ T cells expressing CXCR3 (TNR3+). This clonotype was sampled from a human donor in good health. Some clones in this sample may be carry-over from other donors' samples. J is TRBJ2-7 and V is TRBV20-1; without DNA, the TCRdb call of TRBD1 cannot be checked. CDR3 amino acids: CSARDRGASYEQYF.